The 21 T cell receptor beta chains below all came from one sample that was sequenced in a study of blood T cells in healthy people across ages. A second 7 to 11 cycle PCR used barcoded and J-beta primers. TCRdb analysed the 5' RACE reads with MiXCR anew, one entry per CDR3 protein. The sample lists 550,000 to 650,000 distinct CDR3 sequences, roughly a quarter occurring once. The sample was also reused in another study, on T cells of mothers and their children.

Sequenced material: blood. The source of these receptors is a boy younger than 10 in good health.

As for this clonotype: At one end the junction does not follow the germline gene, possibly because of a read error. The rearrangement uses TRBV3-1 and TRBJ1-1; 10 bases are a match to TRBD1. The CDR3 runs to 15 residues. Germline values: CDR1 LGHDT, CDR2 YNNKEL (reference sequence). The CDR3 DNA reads TGTGCCAGCAGTCAAGATGGGACAGGGGCCTCCGAAGCTTTCTTT. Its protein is CASSQDGTGASEAFF.

The CDR3 loop reads CASSLRGVARDTQYF. For the CDR3, the DNA is TGTGCCAGCAGTTTAAGAGGGGTCGCGAGAGATACGCAGTATTTT. The chain recombines TRBV12-3 or TRBV12-4 with TRBJ2-3; D might be TRBD1 or TRBD2, each matching 5 bases. The CDR3 spans 15 residues. Between the trimmed V and J ends, which lost 2 bases and 5 bases, there was a span of 14 bases.

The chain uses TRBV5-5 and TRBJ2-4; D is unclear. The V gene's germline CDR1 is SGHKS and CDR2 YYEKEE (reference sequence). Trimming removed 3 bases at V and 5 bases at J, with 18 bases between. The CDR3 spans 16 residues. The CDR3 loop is CASSSPYPGPQNIQYF. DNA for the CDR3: TGTGCCAGCAGCTCGCCCTACCCTGGGCCTCAAAACATTCAGTACTTC.

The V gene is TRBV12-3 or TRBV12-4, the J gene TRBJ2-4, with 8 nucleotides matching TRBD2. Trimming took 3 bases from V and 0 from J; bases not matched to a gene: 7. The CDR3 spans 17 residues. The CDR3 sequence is CASSFSGVDLAKNIQYF. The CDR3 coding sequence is TGTGCCAGCAGTTTTAGCGGGGTCGACCTAGCCAAAAACATTCAGTACTTC.

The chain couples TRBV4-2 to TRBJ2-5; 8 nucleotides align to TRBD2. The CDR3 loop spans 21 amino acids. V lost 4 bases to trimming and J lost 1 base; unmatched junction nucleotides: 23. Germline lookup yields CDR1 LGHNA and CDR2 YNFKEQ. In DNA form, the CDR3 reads TGTGCCAGCAGCCCACCCGGGAGGGGGAGAGGGGAAAAGAAGTTCCAAGAGACCCAGTACTTC. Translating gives CASSPPGRGRGEKKFQETQYF.

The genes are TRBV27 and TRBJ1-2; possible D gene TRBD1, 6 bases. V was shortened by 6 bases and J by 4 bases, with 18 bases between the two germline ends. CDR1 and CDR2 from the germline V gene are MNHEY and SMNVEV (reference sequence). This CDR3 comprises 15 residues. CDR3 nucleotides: TGTGCCAGCAGCGATCAAGGACAGTCCTTCTATGGCTACACCTTC. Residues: CASSDQGQSFYGYTF.

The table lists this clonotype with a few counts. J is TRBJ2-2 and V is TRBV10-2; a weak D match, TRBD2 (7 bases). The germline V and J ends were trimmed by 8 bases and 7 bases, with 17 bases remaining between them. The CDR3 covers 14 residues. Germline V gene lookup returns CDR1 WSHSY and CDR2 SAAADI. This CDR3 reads CASGPGGLSGELFF. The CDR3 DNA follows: TGCGCCAGCGGGCCGGGGGGCCTGAGCGGGGAGCTGTTTTTT.

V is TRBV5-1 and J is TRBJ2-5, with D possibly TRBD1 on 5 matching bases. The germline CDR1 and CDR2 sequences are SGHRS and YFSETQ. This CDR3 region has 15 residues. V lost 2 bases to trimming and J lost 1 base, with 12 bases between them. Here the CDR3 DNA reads TGCGCCAGCAGCTTACCCCAGGGTGGCCAAGAGACCCAGTACTTC. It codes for CASSLPQGGQETQYF.

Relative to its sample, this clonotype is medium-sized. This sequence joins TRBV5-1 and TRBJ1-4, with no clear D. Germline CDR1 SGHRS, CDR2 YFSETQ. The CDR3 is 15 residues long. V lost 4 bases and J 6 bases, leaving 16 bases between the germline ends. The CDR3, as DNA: TGCGCCAGCAGCCTGAACGGGGTATGGGATGAAAAACTGTTTTTT. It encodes CASSLNGVWDEKLFF.

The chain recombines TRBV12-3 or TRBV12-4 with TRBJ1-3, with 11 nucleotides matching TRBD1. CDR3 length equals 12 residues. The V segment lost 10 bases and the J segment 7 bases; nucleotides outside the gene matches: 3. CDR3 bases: TGTGCCACCCGGACAGGGGGCAACACCATATATTTT. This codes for CATRTGGNTIYF.

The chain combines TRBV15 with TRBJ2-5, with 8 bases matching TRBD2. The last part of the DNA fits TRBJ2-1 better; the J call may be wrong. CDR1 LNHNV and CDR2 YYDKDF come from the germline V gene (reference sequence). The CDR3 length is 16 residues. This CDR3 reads CATSRDQGGRRNEQFF. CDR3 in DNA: TGTGCCACCAGCAGAGATCAGGGCGGGAGGAGGAATGAGCAGTTCTTC.

CDR3 sequence: CASSFDTYYGYTF. CDR3 DNA sequence: TGTGCCAGCAGTTTCGACACCTACTATGGCTACACCTTC. V is TRBV12-3 or TRBV12-4 and J is TRBJ1-2; D unclear. The CDR3 contains 13 residues. V shed 3 bases and J shed 3 bases, with 8 bases lying between them.

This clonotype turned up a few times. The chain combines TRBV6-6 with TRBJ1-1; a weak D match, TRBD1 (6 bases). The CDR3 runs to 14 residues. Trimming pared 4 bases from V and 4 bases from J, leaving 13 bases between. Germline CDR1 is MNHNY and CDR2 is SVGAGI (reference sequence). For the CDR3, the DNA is TGTGCCAGCAGTTCCCGGGACACCAGCACTGAAGCTTTCTTT. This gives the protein CASSSRDTSTEAFF.

The DNA for the CDR3 is TGTGCCACCTTCGAGGGGCTGGCCGGGGAGCTGTTTTTT. It yields the protein CATFEGLAGELFF. The V gene is TRBV7-9, the J gene TRBJ2-2, with D perhaps matching TRBD1 or TRBD2 (5 bases each). CDR1 SEHNR and CDR2 FQNEAQ come from the germline V gene (reference sequence). This CDR3 contains 13 residues. V lost 10 bases to trimming and J lost 6 bases, with 15 bases between them.

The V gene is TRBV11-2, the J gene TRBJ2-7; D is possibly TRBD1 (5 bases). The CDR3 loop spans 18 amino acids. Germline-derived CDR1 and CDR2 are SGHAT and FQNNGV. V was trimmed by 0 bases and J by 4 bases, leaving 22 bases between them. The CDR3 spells CASSLDSPRSVQGYEQYF. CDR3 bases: TGTGCCAGCAGCTTAGATTCCCCACGTTCCGTCCAGGGATACGAGCAGTACTTC.

CDR3 bases: TGTGCCATCAGTCAGGGTGCTCAAGAGACCCAGTACTTC. The encoded protein is CAISQGAQETQYF. The chain combines TRBV10-3 with TRBJ2-5, with D tentatively TRBD1 (5 bases). Deletions cut 5 bases from V and 2 bases from J, with 9 bases between. Germline lookup yields CDR1 ENHRY and CDR2 SYGVKD. This CDR3 is built from 13 residues.

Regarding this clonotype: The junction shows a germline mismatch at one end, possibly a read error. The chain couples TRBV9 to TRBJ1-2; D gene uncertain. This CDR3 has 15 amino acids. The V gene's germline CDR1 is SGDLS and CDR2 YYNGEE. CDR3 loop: CACSVDEVITMGYTF. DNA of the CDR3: TGTGCCTGCAGCGTAGACGAGGTTATAACTATGGGCTACACCTTC.

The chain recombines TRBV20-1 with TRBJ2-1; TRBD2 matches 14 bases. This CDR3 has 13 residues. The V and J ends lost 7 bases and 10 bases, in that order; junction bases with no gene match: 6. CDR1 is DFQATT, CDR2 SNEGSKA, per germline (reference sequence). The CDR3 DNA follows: TGCAGTGGCCTGGGACTAGCGGGAGAAGAGCAGTTCTTC. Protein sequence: CSGLGLAGEEQFF.

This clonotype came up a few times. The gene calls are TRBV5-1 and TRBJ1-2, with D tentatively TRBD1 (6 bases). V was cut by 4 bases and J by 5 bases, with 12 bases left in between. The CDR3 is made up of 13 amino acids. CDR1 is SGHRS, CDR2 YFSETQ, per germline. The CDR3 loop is CASSPDRLYGYTF. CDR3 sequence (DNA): TGCGCCAGCAGCCCCGACAGGCTTTATGGCTACACCTTC.

The CDR3 reads CASTPYMRSFDTQYF. CDR3 DNA sequence: TGTGCCAGCACCCCCTATATGCGCAGCTTTGACACGCAGTATTTT. The genes are TRBV6-2 or TRBV6-3 and TRBJ2-3; D gene unclear. Germline V gene lookup returns CDR1 MNHEY and CDR2 SVGEGT. The CDR3 has 15 residues. The V end was cut by 7 bases, the J end by 9 bases, with 23 bases between.

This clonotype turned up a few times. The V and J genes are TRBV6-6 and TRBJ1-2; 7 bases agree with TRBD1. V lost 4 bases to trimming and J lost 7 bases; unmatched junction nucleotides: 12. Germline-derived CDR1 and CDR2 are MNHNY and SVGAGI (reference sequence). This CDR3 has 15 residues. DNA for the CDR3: TGTGCCAGCAGTTTACCTATTGAGGGGGCGAGTGGCTACACCTTC. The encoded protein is CASSLPIEGASGYTF.